This T cell receptor beta chain was sequenced for a study of identical twins (dated by TCRdb to 2015 to 2016). For context, the study as a whole: The study deep-sequenced TCR alpha and beta repertoires from monozygotic twins, unrelated adults of various ages and cord blood to test whether fetal clonotypes persist. To rule out contamination, replicate twin experiments were performed at different times with different library preparation protocols.

Paper-wide results and their limitations: Excess twin sharing in beta out-of-frame sequences was weaker because fewer shared sequences lowered the signal-to-noise ratio. In monozygotic twins, out-of-frame TCR alpha sharing was systematically underestimated by recombination models, although the models agreed with sharing between unrelated individuals. Zero-insertion analyses could be partly confounded by invariant T cells such as MAIT and iNKT, though diverse VJ usage argued against such confounding for most clonotypes. Because the same donors could not be followed over many years, conclusions were based on cross-sectional statistical analysis. Abundant cord blood beta clonotypes had fewer insertions, young adult naive repertoires showed a similar but weaker trend, and memory repertoires showed no such trend. Compared with coincidental sharing between unrelated individuals, an excess of low generation-probability sequences was observed among out-of-frame TCR alpha sequences shared between twins.

Points on this clonotype: Its target antigen remains unknown. The input lacks base qualities; no much larger clone sits a single base away.

The CDR3, from cysteine to phenylalanine, totals 17 residues. Only the CDR3 DNA is retained, 51 bases long and in frame from the first base. CDR1 and CDR2, per the germline V gene, are SGHTA and FQGNSA. V trim: 5 bases; J trim: 6 bases; unmatched bases: 9. Libraries were constructed by 5' RACE. Instrument on record: Illumina HiSeq 2000. A universal primer binding site was introduced by template switching, and a unique molecular identifier was present in the final cDNA, enabling accurate counting of TCR cDNA molecules. Specific primers in the conserved constant-segment region were used to synthesize first-strand cDNA for TCR alpha and beta chains. To control for contamination, each cDNA library was double barcoded with a SMART-Mk sample barcode plus Illumina barcodes. TruSeq adapter sequences, together with Illumina sample barcodes, were added in two successive PCR steps. The TCR alpha and beta cDNA libraries were sequenced on the Illumina HiSeq platform using custom primers. Per the authors' processing: Raw reads were processed with MiGEC to extract unique molecular identifiers, and MiXCR was used to determine CDR3 positions. For each individual, recombination models were inferred using an EM algorithm with the repgenHMM and IGoR tools. The tcR package in R was used for shared clonotype analysis, with sharing normalized by the product of cloneset sizes. To study raw recombination free of thymic and clonal selection effects, out-of-frame nonproductive sequences were analyzed. TCRdb ran its own pipeline on the public reads, namely fastp trimming at Q25 and MiXCR clone calling, and kept in-frame beta chains. CDR3 protein duplicates are merged, each entry listing the most common genes and DNA. The V and J calls shown here were made by TCRdb, not taken from the authors' results. This sample lists 650,000 to 750,000 distinct CDR3 sequences; around 20% were detected once. Clones ranked in the top ten supply approximately 4.3% of the sample.

Every donor in the study was a healthy Caucasian. Three pairs of female monozygotic twins, all aged about 18 to 30 years, were included in the twin cohort. The RNA used for TCR libraries was isolated from peripheral blood mononuclear cells. This sample also belongs to another study, concerning T cells expressing NK-cell markers. The second paper further reports: Three sorted T-cell subsets (CD3+CD56+NKG2C+, CD3+CD56+NKG2C- and CD3+CD56-NKG2C+) from under ten donors had their TCR beta-chain repertoires profiled. Among the eight sequenced donors, only one was HCMV-seronegative, while the other seven were HCMV-seropositive. In several experiments an anti-gammadeltaTCR antibody was added to restrict sorting to alphabetaTCR-expressing T cells. In five to seven donors, the dominant CD3+CD56+NKG2C+ clonotypes were among the top 10 CD8+ clonotypes and accounted for about 1.0-7.5% of CD8+ T cells. Those dominant clonotypes were again the most abundant among CD3+CD56-NKG2C+ cells in a handful of donors, at roughly 25-60.1%. It remained unclear whether the expanded NKG2C-expressing T cell clones were specific for HCMV antigens. The eight sequenced donors were randomly selected healthy volunteers, three men and five women. A commercial ELISA kit detecting HCMV-specific IgG in serum was used to determine HCMV serostatus. For six donors, unsorted PBMC were also used to sequence bulk peripheral blood T-cell repertoires. MIGEC was used to demultiplex reads and group the reads by UMI, and MiTCR was used to assemble and quantify clonotypes. Only TCR cDNA sequences supported by at least two reads were kept to exclude erroneous sequences. Downstream repertoire analysis used the tcR package, and clonotypes were matched across fractions by CDR3 nucleotide sequence plus V segment. VDJmatch was used to annotate antigen specificity against VDJdb, with one amino acid substitution in CDR3 permitted.

Sequenced: PBMCs. This receptor was obtained from a woman under 30 in good health. The chain couples TRBV7-2 to TRBJ2-3; 15 middle bases align to TRBD2. In nucleotides, the sequence is TGTGCCAGCAGCCGGATGGGACTAGCGGGAGGTTGGGATACGCAGTATTTT. Translated, this is CASSRMGLAGGWDTQYF.